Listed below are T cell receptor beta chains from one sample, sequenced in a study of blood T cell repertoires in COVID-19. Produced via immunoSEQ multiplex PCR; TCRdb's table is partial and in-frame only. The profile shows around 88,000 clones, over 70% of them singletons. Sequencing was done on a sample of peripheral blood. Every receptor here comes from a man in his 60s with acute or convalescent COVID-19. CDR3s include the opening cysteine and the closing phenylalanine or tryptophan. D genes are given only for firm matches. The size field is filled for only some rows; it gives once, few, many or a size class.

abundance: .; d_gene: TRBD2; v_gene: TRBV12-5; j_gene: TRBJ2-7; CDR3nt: TGTGCTAGTGGAAGAACGGGGGGGCCGAGGGAGCAGTACTTC; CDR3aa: CASGRTGGPREQYF
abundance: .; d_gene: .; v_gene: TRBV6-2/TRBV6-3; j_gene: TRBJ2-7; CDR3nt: TGTGCCAGCAGTTACCAGGGTGTCGGCGAGCAGTACTTC; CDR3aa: CASSYQGVGEQYF
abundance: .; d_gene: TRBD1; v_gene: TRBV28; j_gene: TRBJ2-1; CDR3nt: TGTGCCAGCAGTTTAGTTGGACAGGGGAATTTTGAGCAGTTCTTC; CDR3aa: CASSLVGQGNFEQFF
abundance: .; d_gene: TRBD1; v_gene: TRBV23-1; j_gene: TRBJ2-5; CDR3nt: TGCGCCAGCAGTCATCACGGACAGGGTGTTGTTGAGACCCAGTACTTC; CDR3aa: CASSHHGQGVVETQYF
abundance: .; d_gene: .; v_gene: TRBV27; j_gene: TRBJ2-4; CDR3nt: TGTGCCAGCAGTTTATCTAGCAGCTTAAACATTCAGTACTTC; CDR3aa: CASSLSSSLNIQYF
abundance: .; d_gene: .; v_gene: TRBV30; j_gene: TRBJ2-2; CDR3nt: TGTGCCTGGAGTGTAATAGTAACCGGGGAGCTGTTTTTT; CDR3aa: CAWSVIVTGELFF
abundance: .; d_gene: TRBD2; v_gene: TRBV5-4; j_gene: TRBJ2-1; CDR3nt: TGTGCCAGCAGCTTGGAGACTAGCGGGAGGGCCGATGAGCAGTTCTTC; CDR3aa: CASSLETSGRADEQFF
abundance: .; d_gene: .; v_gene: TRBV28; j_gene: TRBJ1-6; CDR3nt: TGTGCCAGCAGTAACGGACAGTTCAGCTCCTATAATTCACCCCTCCACTTT; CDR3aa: CASSNGQFSSYNSPLHF
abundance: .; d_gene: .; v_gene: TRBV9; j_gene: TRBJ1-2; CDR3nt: TGTGCCAGCAAGGGGGCTAACTATGGCTACACCTTC; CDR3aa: CASKGANYGYTF
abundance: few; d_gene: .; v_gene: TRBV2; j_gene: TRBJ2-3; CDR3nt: TGTGCCAGCAGTGAAGGCGAGGGGGAGATTTGGTCAGATACGCAGTATTTT; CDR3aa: CASSEGEGEIWSDTQYF
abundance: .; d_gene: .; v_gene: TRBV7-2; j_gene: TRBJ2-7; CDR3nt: TGTGCCAGCAGCTTAGCGAAGGGGGGGATCTACGAGCAGTACTTC; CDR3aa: CASSLAKGGIYEQYF
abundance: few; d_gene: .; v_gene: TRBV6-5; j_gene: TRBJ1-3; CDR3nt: TGTGCCACCAAGGAGAACTCTGGAAACACCATATATTTT; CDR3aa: CATKENSGNTIYF
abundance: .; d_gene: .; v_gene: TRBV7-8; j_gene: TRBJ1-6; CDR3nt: TGTGCCAGCAGCTTATTGGAGAGAGCCACAAATTCACCCCTCCACTTT; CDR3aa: CASSLLERATNSPLHF
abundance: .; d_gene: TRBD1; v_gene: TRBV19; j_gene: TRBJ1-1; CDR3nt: TGTGCCAGTAGTCTCCAGTCGGGACAGGGGCTTGAAGCTTTCTTT; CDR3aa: CASSLQSGQGLEAFF
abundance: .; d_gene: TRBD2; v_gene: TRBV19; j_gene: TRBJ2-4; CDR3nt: TGTGCCAGTAGTATTTTTGGGCTAGCGGGAGGCCAGGGCAAAAACATTCAGTACTTC; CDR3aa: CASSIFGLAGGQGKNIQYF
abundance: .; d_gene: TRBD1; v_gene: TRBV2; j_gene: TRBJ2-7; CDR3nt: TGTGCCAGCAGTGACAGGGGGCTCTACGAGCAGTACTTC; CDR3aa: CASSDRGLYEQYF
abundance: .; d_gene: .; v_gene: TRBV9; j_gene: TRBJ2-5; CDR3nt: TGTGCCAGCAGCGTAGAGGACAGAGGGCTTGGGACCCAGTACTTC; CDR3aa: CASSVEDRGLGTQYF
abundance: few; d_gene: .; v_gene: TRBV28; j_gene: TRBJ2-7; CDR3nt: TGTGCCAGCAGTTTGGAGACCTACGAGCAGTACTTC; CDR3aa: CASSLETYEQYF
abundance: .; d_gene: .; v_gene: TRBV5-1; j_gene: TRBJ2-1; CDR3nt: TGCGCCAGCAGCTCACGGACAGACTACAATGAGCAGTTCTTC; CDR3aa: CASSSRTDYNEQFF
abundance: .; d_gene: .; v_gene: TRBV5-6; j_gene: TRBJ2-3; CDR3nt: TGTGCCAGCAGCTTCAGGGGCCCAGATACGCAGTATTTT; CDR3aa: CASSFRGPDTQYF
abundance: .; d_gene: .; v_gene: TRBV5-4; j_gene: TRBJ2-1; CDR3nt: TGTGCCAGCAGTGTAGGAAGCGTGAACAATGAGCAGTTCTTC; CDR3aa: CASSVGSVNNEQFF
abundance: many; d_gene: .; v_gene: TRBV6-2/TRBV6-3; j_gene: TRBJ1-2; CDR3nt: TGTGCCAGCAGTTACATTCCCACAGGGAAGGATGGCTACACCTTC; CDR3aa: CASSYIPTGKDGYTF
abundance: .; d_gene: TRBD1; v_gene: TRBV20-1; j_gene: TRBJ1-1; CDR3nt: TGCAGTGCTAGTCTCCCCCGGGACAGGGGGCCTGAAGCTTTCTTT; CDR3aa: CSASLPRDRGPEAFF
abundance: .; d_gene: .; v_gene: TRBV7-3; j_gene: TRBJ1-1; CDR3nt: TGTGCCAGCAGCGGTTGGCTAGATCCTGAAGCTTTCTTT; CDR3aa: CASSGWLDPEAFF
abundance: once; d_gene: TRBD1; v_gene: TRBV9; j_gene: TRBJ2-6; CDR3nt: TGTGCCAGCAGCGTCACAGGGGCCGCACTCGGGGCCAACGTCCTGACTTTC; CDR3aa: CASSVTGAALGANVLTF
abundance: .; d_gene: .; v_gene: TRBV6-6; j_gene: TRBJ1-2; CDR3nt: TGTGCCAGCGGGGAGGGGCTCCGTGGCTACACCTTC; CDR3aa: CASGEGLRGYTF
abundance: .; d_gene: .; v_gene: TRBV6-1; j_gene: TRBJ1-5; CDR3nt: TGTGCCAGCAGTGACAGGGGAAATAGCAATCAGCCCCAGCATTTT; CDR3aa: CASSDRGNSNQPQHF
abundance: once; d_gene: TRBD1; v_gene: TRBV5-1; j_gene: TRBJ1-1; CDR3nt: TGCGCCAGCAGCTACCGGACAGGGGCGATGAACACTGAAGCTTTCTTT; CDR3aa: CASSYRTGAMNTEAFF
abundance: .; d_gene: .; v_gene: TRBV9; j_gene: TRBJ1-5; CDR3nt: TGTGCCAGCAGTAACAGAAGCAATCAGCCCCAGCATTTT; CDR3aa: CASSNRSNQPQHF
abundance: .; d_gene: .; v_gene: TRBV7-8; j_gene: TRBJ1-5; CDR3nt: TGTGCCAGCAGCTCCCTGACAGGTAGCAATCAGCCCCAGCATTTT; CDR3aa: CASSSLTGSNQPQHF
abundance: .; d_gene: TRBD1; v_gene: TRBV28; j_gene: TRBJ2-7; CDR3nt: TGTGCCAGCAGTAATACCGGGACAGGGGATCGGGAGCAGTACTTC; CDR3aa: CASSNTGTGDREQYF
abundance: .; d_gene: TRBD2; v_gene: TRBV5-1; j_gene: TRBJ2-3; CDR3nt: TGCGCCAGCAGCCACAAAGCGGGAGATGTGCAGTATTTT; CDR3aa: CASSHKAGDVQYF
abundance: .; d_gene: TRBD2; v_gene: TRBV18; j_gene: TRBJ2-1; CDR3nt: TGTGCCAGCTCAACGGGACTAGCGGGATCCTACAATGAGCAGTTCTTC; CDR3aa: CASSTGLAGSYNEQFF
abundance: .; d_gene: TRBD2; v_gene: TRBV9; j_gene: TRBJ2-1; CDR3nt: TGTGCCAGCAGCGTAATTACTAGCGGGAGAACTGAGCAGTTCTTC; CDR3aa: CASSVITSGRTEQFF
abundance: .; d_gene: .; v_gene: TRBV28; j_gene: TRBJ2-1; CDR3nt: TGTGCCAGCAGTAGGCAGGGGGGCCCGTTTGAGCAGTTCTTC; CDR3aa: CASSRQGGPFEQFF